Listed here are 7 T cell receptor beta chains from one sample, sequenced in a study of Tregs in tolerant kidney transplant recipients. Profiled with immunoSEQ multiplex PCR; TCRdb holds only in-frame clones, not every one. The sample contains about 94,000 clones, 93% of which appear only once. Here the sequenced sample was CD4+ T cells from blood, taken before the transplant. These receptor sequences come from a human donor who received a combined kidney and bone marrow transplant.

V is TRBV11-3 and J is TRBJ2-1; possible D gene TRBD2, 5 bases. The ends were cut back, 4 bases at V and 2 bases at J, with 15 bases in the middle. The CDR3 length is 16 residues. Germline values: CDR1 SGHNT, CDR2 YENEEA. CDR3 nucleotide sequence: TGTGCCAGCAGCTCTCATGCCCCCGGGACCTACAATGAGCAGTTCTTC. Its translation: CASSSHAPGTYNEQFF. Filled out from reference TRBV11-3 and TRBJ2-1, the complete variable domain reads EAGVVQSPRYKIIEKKQPVAFWCNPISGHNTLYWYLQNLGQGPELLIRYENEEAVDDSQLPKDRFSAERLKGVDSTLKIQPAELGDSAVYLCASSSHAPGTYNEQFFGPGTRLTVL.

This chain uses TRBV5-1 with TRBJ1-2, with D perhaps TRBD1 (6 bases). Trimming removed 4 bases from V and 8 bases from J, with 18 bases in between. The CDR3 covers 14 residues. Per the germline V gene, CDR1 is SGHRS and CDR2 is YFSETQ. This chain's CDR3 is CASSALQGSGGYTF. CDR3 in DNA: TGCGCCAGCAGCGCCCTACAGGGATCAGGGGGCTACACCTTC.

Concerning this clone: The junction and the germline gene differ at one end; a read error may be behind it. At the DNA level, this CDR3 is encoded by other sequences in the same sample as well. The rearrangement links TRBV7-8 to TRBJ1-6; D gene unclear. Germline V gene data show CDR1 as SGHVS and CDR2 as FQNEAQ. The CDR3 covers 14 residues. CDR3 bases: TGTGCCAGCAGCTTAGATGGCAGAAATTCCCCCCTCCACTTT. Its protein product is CASSLDGRNSPLHF.

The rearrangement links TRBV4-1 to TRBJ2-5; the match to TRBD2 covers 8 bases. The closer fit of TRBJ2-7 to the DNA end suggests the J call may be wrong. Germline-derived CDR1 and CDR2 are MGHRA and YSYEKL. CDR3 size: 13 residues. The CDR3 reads CASSGRSGNEQYF. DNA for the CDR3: TGCGCCAGCAGCGGACGTAGCGGGAACGAGCAGTACTTC.

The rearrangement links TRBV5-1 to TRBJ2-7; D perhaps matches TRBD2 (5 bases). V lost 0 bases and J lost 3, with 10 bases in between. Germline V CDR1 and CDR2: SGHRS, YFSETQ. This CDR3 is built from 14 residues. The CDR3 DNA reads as TGCGCCAGCAGCTTGGATCTAGCTAACTACGAGCAGTACTTC. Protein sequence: CASSLDLANYEQYF. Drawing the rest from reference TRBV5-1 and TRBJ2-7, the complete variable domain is KAGVTQTPRYLIKTRGQQVTLSCSPISGHRSVSWYQQTPGQGLQFLFEYFSETQRNKGNFPGRFSGRQFSNSRSEMNVSTLELGDSALYLCASSLDLANYEQYFGPGTRLTVT.

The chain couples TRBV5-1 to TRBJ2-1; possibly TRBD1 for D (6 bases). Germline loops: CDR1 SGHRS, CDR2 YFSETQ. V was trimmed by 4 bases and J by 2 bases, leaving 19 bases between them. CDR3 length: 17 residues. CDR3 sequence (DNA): TGCGCCAGCAGCACCGGTCACAGGGTCCCTGCCTACAATGAGCAGTTCTTC. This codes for CASSTGHRVPAYNEQFF.

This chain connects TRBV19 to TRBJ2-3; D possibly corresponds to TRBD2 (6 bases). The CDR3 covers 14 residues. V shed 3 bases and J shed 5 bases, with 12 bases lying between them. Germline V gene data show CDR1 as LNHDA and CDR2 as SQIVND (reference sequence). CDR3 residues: CASSISGMLDTQYF. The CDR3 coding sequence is TGTGCCAGTAGTATTAGCGGTATGCTAGATACGCAGTATTTT.